The subject of this entry is one T cell receptor (beta chain). These data belong to a study of blood T cell repertoires in COVID-19. Overall study context: From the United States, Italy and Spain came samples of acute and convalescent COVID-19.

Original methodology: Quantification of nucleated cells was approximated via reference gene primer amplification. This table comes from immunoSEQ multiplex PCR, and its TCRdb copy is limited to in-frame clones, with some not included. V and J calls plus clone size are reproduced from that table; the DNA served to infer D and trimming. The table shows approximately 180,000 clones, with over 60% occurring only once. The V segment lost 2 bases and the J segment 9 bases; nucleotides outside the gene matches: 6. The CDR3 runs 13 residues. Germline values: CDR1 GTSNPN, CDR2 SVGIG (reference sequence). Sequenced input: peripheral blood. This receptor was obtained from a woman aged 70-85 years with acute or convalescent COVID-19. The chain is built from TRBV30 and TRBJ2-1, with TRBD2 matching over 8 bases. CDR3 residues: CAWSPIAGSEQFF. The CDR3 coding sequence is TGTGCCTGGAGTCCAATAGCGGGGAGTGAGCAGTTCTTC.